Listed here are 24 T cell receptor beta chains from one sample, sequenced in a study of cytomegalovirus exposure and HLA in healthy donors. TCRdb's table, derived via immunoSEQ multiplex PCR, lists solely in-frame clones and lacks some. This sample has about 360,000 clones; 75% to 90% occur once, and the top ten carry about 0.8%. Sequencing was carried out using PBMCs. Receptors originate from a woman younger than 35 in good health and CMV-seronegative.

This chain links TRBV28 with TRBJ2-1, with unresolved D. Trimming left V 3 bases short and J 5 bases short, with 11 bases between. This CDR3 spans 14 amino acids. Per the germline V gene, CDR1 is MDHEN and CDR2 is SYDVKM. The CDR3 coding sequence is TGTGCCAGCAGTTTCGGGTACCTCCACAATGAGCAGTTCTTC. Translating it yields CASSFGYLHNEQFF.

This clone was seen a few times. The chain employs TRBV4-1 and TRBJ2-1; a possible D gene is TRBD1 (6 bases). The CDR3 is 13 residues long. V gave up 4 bases and J gave up 5 bases, with 9 bases separating them. Germline values: CDR1 MGHRA, CDR2 YSYEKL. The CDR3 DNA sequence: TGCGCCAGCAGCCTCCAGGGGCACAATGAGCAGTTCTTC. Residues: CASSLQGHNEQFF.

V gene TRBV18 combines with J gene TRBJ2-7; perhaps TRBD1 as D (6 bases). The CDR3 has 14 residues. V lost 3 bases and J 3 bases, leaving 12 bases between the germline ends. CDR1 is KGHSH, CDR2 LQKENI, per germline. The CDR3 spells CASSPGQTGYEQYF. CDR3 nucleotide sequence: TGTGCCAGCTCACCGGGACAAACAGGCTACGAGCAGTACTTC.

The chain combines TRBV7-9 with TRBJ2-3; 12 positions match TRBD1. Trimming at V came to 1 base and at J to 4 bases, leaving 3 bases not matched to a gene. The CDR3 runs to 16 residues. Germline V lookup: CDR1 SEHNR, CDR2 FQNEAQ (reference sequence). CDR3 bases: TGTGCCAGCAGCTTAGTTGGGACAGGGGGCCCAGATACGCAGTATTTT. This encodes CASSLVGTGGPDTQYF.

The chain recombines TRBV30 with TRBJ1-4; no clear D. The germline V gene has CDR1 GTSNPN and CDR2 SVGIG (reference sequence). V lost 0 bases, J lost 8 bases, and 10 bases lay in between. This CDR3 comprises 13 residues. The CDR3 sequence is CAWSVMRGEKLFF. DNA for the CDR3: TGTGCCTGGAGTGTAATGCGCGGGGAAAAACTGTTTTTT.

V gene TRBV2 combines with J gene TRBJ2-5, with 10 bases identical to TRBD2. CDR3 length: 14 amino acids. CDR1 and CDR2 (germline): SNHLY, FYNNEI. Germline trimming cut 4 bases from V and 6 bases from J; bases unmatched to any gene: 5. The DNA of the CDR3 is TGTGCCAGCAGTGTTTTAGCGGGGGGTAAGACCCAGTACTTC. Residues: CASSVLAGGKTQYF.

V usage is TRBV9 and J usage is TRBJ2-1; 7 bases are shared with TRBD1. This CDR3 has 15 amino acids. The junction had 10 bases not matched to a gene; V was cut back by 4 bases and J by 6 bases. Germline CDR1 reads SGDLS; CDR2 reads YYNGEE. The CDR3, as DNA: TGTGCCAGCAGCCGAACAGGGGTTCTGTTCAATGAGCAGTTCTTC. It is translated as CASSRTGVLFNEQFF.

This chain links TRBV27 with TRBJ2-3; 7 bases align to TRBD1. The CDR3 contains 13 residues. Germline V gene sequence: CDR1 MNHEY, CDR2 SMNVEV (reference sequence). V was pared by 5 bases and J by 8 bases, with 7 bases of the junction left unmatched. In DNA form, the CDR3 reads TGTGCCAGCAGTGACAGGGTCAGGTCTACGCAGTATTTT. Translation gives CASSDRVRSTQYF.

The chain carries TRBV27 and TRBJ2-1; D is possibly TRBD2 (6 bases). Per the germline V gene, CDR1 is MNHEY and CDR2 is SMNVEV (reference sequence). V was trimmed by 8 bases and J by 2 bases, leaving 16 bases between them. There are 15 residues in the CDR3. The CDR3 nucleotides are TGTGCCAGCTGTGACTCTGGCGGGACCTACAATGAGCAGTTCTTC. Protein sequence: CASCDSGGTYNEQFF.

V usage is TRBV11-2 and J usage is TRBJ2-7, with 8 bases lining up with TRBD1. Germline V lookup: CDR1 SGHAT, CDR2 FQNNGV. The ends lost 1 base at V and 1 base at J; junction bases unmatched: 6. CDR3 size: 16 residues. CDR3 in DNA: TGTGCCAGCAGCTTAGCCGACAGGGGTCGGTCCTACGAGCAGTACTTC. Protein: CASSLADRGRSYEQYF.

The CDR3 sequence is CASTGASGPGGELFF. Written as DNA, the CDR3 is TGTGCCAGTACCGGGGCTAGCGGTCCTGGCGGGGAGCTGTTTTTT. This rearrangement joins TRBV11-2 to TRBJ2-2; TRBD2 matches at 7 bases. Germline lookup yields CDR1 SGHAT and CDR2 FQNNGV. Trimming at V came to 9 bases and at J to 7 bases, leaving 14 bases not matched to a gene. The CDR3 loop spans 15 amino acids.

The genes are TRBV4-1 and TRBJ1-1; D not resolved. The V gene's germline CDR1 is MGHRA and CDR2 YSYEKL. V was shortened by 2 bases and J by 4 bases, with 8 bases between the two germline ends. CDR3 length: 13 residues. The DNA for the CDR3 is TGCGCCAGCAGCCAACGGGTTCTCACTGAAGCTTTCTTT. Translation: CASSQRVLTEAFF.

V usage is TRBV4-1 and J usage is TRBJ2-1, with D perhaps TRBD1 (5 bases). Trimming shortened V by 1 base and J by 7 bases, and 14 bases separated the two germline ends. Germline-derived CDR1 and CDR2 are MGHRA and YSYEKL. The CDR3 has 15 residues. The chain's CDR3 is CASSQVGQGMNEQFF. For the CDR3, the DNA is TGCGCCAGCAGCCAAGTAGGCCAGGGTATGAATGAGCAGTTCTTC.

This clone was seen a few times. This chain joins TRBV12-5 and TRBJ1-2; 10 positions agree with TRBD1. With V trimmed by 1 base and J by 8 bases, 10 bases remained unmatched. From germline, CDR1 is LGHNT and CDR2 FRNRAP. This CDR3 contains 16 residues. The CDR3 DNA sequence: TGTGCTAGTGGTTTGGGAGACGACAGGGGGCTTGGAGGCTACACCTTC. It is translated as CASGLGDDRGLGGYTF.

This clone was recorded a few times. The rearrangement links TRBV2 to TRBJ2-7; 12 nucleotides align to TRBD1. V shed 5 bases, J shed 7 bases, and the junction held 9 bases outside the gene matches. The germline V gene has CDR1 SNHLY and CDR2 FYNNEI. This CDR3 spans 15 amino acids. CDR3 protein: CASSSGTGGMGEQYF. CDR3 nucleotides: TGTGCCAGCAGTAGCGGGACAGGGGGCATGGGGGAGCAGTACTTC.

This chain links TRBV7-8 with TRBJ1-5; no clear D. The CDR3 spans 17 residues. Germline V CDR1 and CDR2: SGHVS, FQNEAQ. Trimming cost V 1 base and J 0 bases, with 13 bases left between them. CDR3 bases: TGTGCCAGCAGCTTAGGAAGAGTTCAATATAGCAATCAGCCCCAGCATTTT. This translates into CASSLGRVQYSNQPQHF.

The chain carries TRBV7-3 and TRBJ2-7; TRBD2 matches at 13 bases. V gave up 3 bases and J gave up 6 bases; unmatched junction bases: 20. CDR1 is SGHTA, CDR2 FQGTGA, per germline. The CDR3 has 20 amino acids. The CDR3 nucleotides are TGTGCCAGCAGCTTTCTACGATCCGGGTCTCGGACTAGCGGGAGAGGCGAGCAGTACTTC. This codes for CASSFLRSGSRTSGRGEQYF.

The CDR3 loop is CASSLNSGGISYEQYF. CDR3 DNA: TGCGCCAGCAGCTTGAACAGCGGGGGTATATCCTACGAGCAGTACTTC. V and J are TRBV5-1 and TRBJ2-7, with TRBD2 identical over 8 bases. Trimming cost V 1 base and J 1 base; bases outside gene matches: 7. CDR1 and CDR2 (germline): SGHRS, YFSETQ. CDR3 length: 16 residues.

The genes are TRBV5-8 and TRBJ2-1, with D unclear. V was pared by 0 bases and J by 9 bases, with 16 bases between. The CDR3 consists of 15 residues. CDR1 is SGHTS and CDR2 is YDEGEE in the germline V gene. Written as DNA, the CDR3 is TGTGCCAGCAGCTTGGACCCGCGGCTATTGGGTGAGCAGTTCTTC. Its protein product is CASSLDPRLLGEQFF.

This sequence joins TRBV30 and TRBJ1-1; TRBD1 aligns across 9 bases. CDR1 is GTSNPN, CDR2 SVGIG, per germline (reference sequence). The length of the CDR3 is 19 residues. V lost 0 bases and J lost 1; bases outside the gene matches: 15. The CDR3 here is CAWSVLWYRGQVGNTEAFF. In DNA, the CDR3 is TGTGCCTGGAGTGTACTCTGGTACAGGGGGCAAGTTGGGAACACTGAAGCTTTCTTT. Using reference TRBV30 and TRBJ1-1 for the parts outside the CDR3, the full variable domain is SQTIHQWPATLVQPVGSPLSLECTVEGTSNPNLYWYRQAAGRGLQLLFYSVGIGQISSEVPQNLSASRPQDRQFILSSKKLLLSDSGFYLCAWSVLWYRGQVGNTEAFFGQGTRLTVV.

CDR3 DNA sequence: TGTGCCAGCAGCGTTGACCCGGGGGAAAGGGAGCAGTTCTTC. Protein product: CASSVDPGEREQFF. This chain joins TRBV9 and TRBJ2-1; D is possibly TRBD2 (6 bases). The germline V gene encodes CDR1 SGDLS and CDR2 YYNGEE. The CDR3 runs 14 residues. The V end was cut by 2 bases, the J end by 10 bases, with 16 bases between.

This clone was detected a few times. This rearrangement joins TRBV4-1 to TRBJ1-6, with 9 bases lining up with TRBD1. The CDR3 length is 13 residues. After removal of 1 base from V and 14 bases from J, the junction contained 3 bases not matched to a gene. Germline values: CDR1 MGHRA, CDR2 YSYEKL. This CDR3 is CASSQVRDRALHF. The CDR3 nucleotides are TGCGCCAGCAGCCAAGTCCGGGACAGGGCCCTCCACTTT.

This clone was seen a few times. This rearrangement joins TRBV10-1 to TRBJ2-7, with D perhaps matching TRBD2 (5 bases). Germline CDR1 and CDR2: WNHNN and SYGVQD (reference sequence). V was clipped by 6 bases and J by 11 bases, with 8 bases between them. The CDR3 totals 9 residues. The CDR3 protein is CASRGAKYF. The DNA for the CDR3 is TGCGCCAGCAGGGGAGCAAAGTACTTC.

V and J are TRBV7-9 and TRBJ1-2; D is unclear. The CDR3 totals 14 residues. Germline V gene sequence: CDR1 SEHNR, CDR2 FQNEAQ (reference sequence). V was shortened by 0 bases and J by 7 bases, with 12 bases between the two germline ends. The DNA for the CDR3 is TGTGCCAGCAGCTTAGCCCACAGTCTAGCTGGCTACACCTTC. Translating it yields CASSLAHSLAGYTF.